The T cell receptor (beta chain) described here comes from a study of CXCR4 blockade with PD-1 therapy in pancreatic cancer (dated by TCRdb to between 2018 and 2021). Turning to the overall study: Multiplex immunohistochemistry and TCRbeta immunosequencing of resected pancreatic ductal adenocarcinoma were combined in the study with ex vivo slice culture in which PD-1 and CXCR4 blockade were tested. Two geographically distinct regions were TCR-sequenced from each of roughly 6 tumors to assess intratumoral heterogeneity.

Results and caveats for the whole study, not just this receptor: Tumors had clonal expansion, with a mean productive clonality of around 0.14 compared with 0.05 in healthy blood, yet clonality showed no correlation with survival. Amino acid clone frequency correlated strongly with the number of distinct nucleotide rearrangements encoding it, suggesting convergent selection by common tumor antigens. Only TCRbeta chains were sequenced, so true antigen-specificity overlap of convergent dominant clones remained unconfirmed pending paired alpha-beta single-cell sequencing.

Extracted DNA was used for immunosequencing of TCRbeta CDR3 regions with the immunoSEQ Assay at Adaptive Biotechnologies. Concerning the study's data processing: To quantify the absolute abundance of each unique TCRbeta CDR3, sequences were collapsed and filtered. Clonality was defined as 1 minus Pielou's evenness, computed on productive in-frame rearrangements only. Regional overlap tracked the top 100 nucleotide rearrangements across paired samples, with Morisita index comparing paired versus unrelated samples. The immunoSEQ Rearrangement Details tool was used to assess convergence of nucleotide rearrangements onto identical amino acid sequences. Entries here come from immuneACCESS through TCRdb and include only in-frame sequences with V and J called. Some clones fail to appear in such tables; in the studies checked, an unresolved V gene covers under half of the shortfall, and the cause of the remainder is unknown. Clone size and V and J calls were adopted from that table, with D and trimming inferred from the DNA. Recorded for this sample are 2,500 to 3,000 clones; roughly 41% of them occurred a single time. Jointly, the top ten make up under 20% of the sample.

Details on this clone: The antigen this receptor binds is unknown. Base qualities are not recorded, but no much larger clone differs from it by a single base.

The archived tumor blocks came from patients who had not received neoadjuvant therapy before resection. In the preserved-tissue arm, the study used approximately 30 surgical resection samples taken from 25 or so pancreatic ductal adenocarcinoma patients who had not previously been treated. DNA for the resection arm was extracted from ten 5-micron curls of FFPE tumor lying next to the multiplex immunohistochemistry slide. Counted from cysteine to phenylalanine, this CDR3 has 14 amino acids. CDR3 DNA only is kept here, 42 bases in frame from base 1. Reading the germline V gene gives CDR1 SQVTM and CDR2 ANQGSEA. Relative to germline, V is missing 4 bases and J is missing 1 base, with 6 bases of the junction outside any gene match.

This sequence originates from a human donor with pancreatic ductal adenocarcinoma. The sequencing sample was made of tumor tissue. The chain is made from TRBV29-1 and TRBJ2-5; 7 middle bases align to TRBD2. The nucleotides read TGCAGCGTTGTACCTAGCGGTACCCAAGAGACCCAGTACTTC. It is translated as CSVVPSGTQETQYF.